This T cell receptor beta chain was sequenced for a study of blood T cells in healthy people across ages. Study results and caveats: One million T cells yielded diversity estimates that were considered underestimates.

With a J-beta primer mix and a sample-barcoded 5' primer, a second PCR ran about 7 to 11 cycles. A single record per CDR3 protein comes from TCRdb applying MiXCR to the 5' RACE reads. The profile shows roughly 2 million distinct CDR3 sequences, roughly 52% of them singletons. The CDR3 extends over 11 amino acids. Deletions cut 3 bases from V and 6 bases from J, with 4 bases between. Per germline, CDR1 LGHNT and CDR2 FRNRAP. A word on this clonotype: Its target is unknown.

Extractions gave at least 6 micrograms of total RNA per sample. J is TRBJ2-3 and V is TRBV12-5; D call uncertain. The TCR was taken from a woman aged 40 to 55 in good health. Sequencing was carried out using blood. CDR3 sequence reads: CASGFRDTQYF. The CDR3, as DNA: TGTGCTAGTGGTTTCCGTGATACGCAGTATTTT.